A single sample is the source of the 28 T cell receptor beta chains below, sequenced in a study of CD8 T cells in ankylosing spondylitis. Each CDR3 protein is one row after TCRdb ran MiXCR on the 5' RACE reads. This sample has fewer than 25,000 distinct CDR3 sequences, with 10% to 15% found just once. The source material was blood. The source is a male donor with ankylosing spondylitis or in good health (not recorded which).

This clonotype was observed many times. This chain links TRBV5-1 with TRBJ2-1, with 8 bases aligning to TRBD1. Germline CDR1 is SGHRS and CDR2 is YFSETQ. The V gene end was trimmed by 0 bases and the J gene end by 7 bases; junction bases not matched to a gene: 6. This CDR3 has 15 residues. The CDR3 spells CASSLEGYRGNEQFF. The CDR3 DNA follows: TGCGCCAGCAGCTTGGAAGGGTACAGGGGGAATGAGCAGTTCTTC.

This clonotype came up many times. V is TRBV7-9 and J is TRBJ2-3, with 12 positions matching TRBD2. After removal of 8 bases from V and 1 base from J, the junction contained 16 bases not matched to a gene. Germline CDR1 reads SEHNR; CDR2 reads FQNEAQ (reference sequence). The CDR3 runs to 19 residues. CDR3: CASPLDGLAGPWGTDTQYF. Written as DNA, the CDR3 is TGTGCCAGCCCATTGGATGGACTAGCGGGACCTTGGGGCACAGATACGCAGTATTTT.

This clonotype was counted many times. This chain joins TRBV29-1 and TRBJ2-1; tentatively, D is TRBD1 (5 bases). The germline CDR1 and CDR2 sequences are SQVTM and ANQGSEA. V gave up 0 bases and J gave up 5 bases, with 14 bases separating them. The CDR3 covers 15 residues. CDR3 residues: CSVEDLRVGNNEQFF. CDR3 nucleotide sequence: TGCAGCGTTGAAGATCTCAGGGTGGGGAACAATGAGCAGTTCTTC.

The rearrangement links TRBV5-8 to TRBJ1-6; D unresolved. Germline CDR1 is SGHTS and CDR2 is YDEGEE. The CDR3 runs to 14 residues. V was trimmed by 0 bases and J by 6 bases, leaving 7 bases between them. The CDR3 nucleotides are TGTGCCAGCAGCTTGGGAGAGGGTAATTCACCCCTCCACTTT. Translated: CASSLGEGNSPLHF.

This rearrangement joins TRBV3-1 to TRBJ2-1; D might be TRBD2 (6 bases). V lost 0 bases and J lost 6, with 18 bases in between. The CDR3 extends over 17 amino acids. Germline V gene sequence: CDR1 LGHDT, CDR2 YNNKEL (reference sequence). CDR3 amino acids: CASSQDLRRPGGNEQFF. CDR3 coding DNA: TGTGCCAGCAGCCAAGATTTAAGGCGGCCCGGGGGCAATGAGCAGTTCTTC.

This clonotype was detected a few times. The CDR3 coding sequence is TGCAGTGCTAGACCTGATAGGACTCGTGATACGCAGTATTTT. This gives the protein CSARPDRTRDTQYF. The chain recombines TRBV20-1 with TRBJ2-3; D may be TRBD2 (5 bases). The CDR3 is 14 amino acids. Per the germline V gene, CDR1 is DFQATT and CDR2 is SNEGSKA (reference sequence). The ends were cut back, 2 bases at V and 6 bases at J, with 15 bases in the middle.

This clonotype showed up many times. This chain uses TRBV6-5 with TRBJ1-1; D is uncertain. The CDR3 covers 13 residues. V shed 6 bases and J shed 1 base, with 9 bases lying between them. CDR1 and CDR2 (germline): MNHEY, SVGAGI. The CDR3 loop reads CASSNWKNTEAFF. The CDR3 coding sequence is TGTGCCAGCAGCAACTGGAAGAACACTGAAGCTTTCTTT.

This clonotype was observed once. The chain uses TRBV29-1 and TRBJ1-1; no reliable D call. V was cut by 0 bases and J by 1 base, with 6 bases left in between. The CDR3 sequence is 13 residues long. Germline lookup yields CDR1 SQVTM and CDR2 ANQGSEA. CDR3 DNA sequence: TGCAGCGTTGAAGAGGGTAGGAACACTGAAGCTTTCTTT. This gives the protein CSVEEGRNTEAFF.

This chain uses TRBV12-3 or TRBV12-4 with TRBJ2-1; D could derive from TRBD1 or TRBD2 (5 bases each). The CDR3 runs 15 residues. V gave up 5 bases and J gave up 0 bases, with 11 bases separating them. Here the CDR3 DNA reads TGTGCCAGCAGTCCTTGGGGGATCTCCTACAATGAGCAGTTCTTC. It encodes CASSPWGISYNEQFF.

The gene calls are TRBV7-2 and TRBJ2-7; D gene uncertain. The CDR3 contains 15 residues. V dropped 1 base and J dropped 2 bases, with 12 bases sitting between them. Germline V lookup: CDR1 SGHTA, CDR2 FQGNSA. The CDR3 sequence: CASSLVGSEAYEQYF. Here the CDR3 DNA reads TGTGCCAGCAGCTTAGTAGGTTCCGAGGCCTACGAGCAGTACTTC.

This clonotype appeared many times. The CDR3 DNA reads TGTGCCAGCAGCCCCCCGTTCGAACAGGGGGTATATACGCAGTATTTT. Translation gives CASSPPFEQGVYTQYF. The chain joins TRBV28 to TRBJ2-3; the match to TRBD1 covers 8 bases. With 6 bases clipped from V and 7 bases from J, the junction kept 15 bases outside the gene matches. This CDR3 comprises 16 residues. CDR1 MDHEN and CDR2 SYDVKM come from the germline V gene.

The CDR3 spells CSVLAGQGAYEQYF. The CDR3 DNA sequence: TGCAGCGTCCTAGCAGGACAGGGGGCCTACGAGCAGTACTTC. The chain has TRBV29-1 and TRBJ2-7; TRBD1 aligns across 10 bases. V was pared by 6 bases and J by 2 bases, with 7 bases of the junction left unmatched. CDR1 and CDR2 (germline): SQVTM, ANQGSEA. This CDR3 is built from 14 residues.

This clonotype was counted many times. V gene TRBV6-6 combines with J gene TRBJ2-5, with D perhaps TRBD2 (6 bases). The germline CDR1 and CDR2 sequences are MNHNY and SVGAGI (reference sequence). This CDR3 contains 15 residues. V lost 0 bases to trimming and J lost 4 bases, with 12 bases between them. CDR3 coding DNA: TGTGCCAGCAGTTACTCCGGGGGAAGGGGAGAGACCCAGTACTTC. This sequence encodes CASSYSGGRGETQYF.

This chain uses TRBV12-3 or TRBV12-4 with TRBJ2-1; D tentatively fits TRBD1 or TRBD2 (5 bases each). CDR3 length: 15 amino acids. V lost 6 bases and J 0 bases, leaving 12 bases between the germline ends. In nucleotides, the CDR3 is TGTGCCAGCAGACCTCGGGACGGCTCCTACAATGAGCAGTTCTTC. The encoded protein is CASRPRDGSYNEQFF.

The V gene is TRBV5-6, the J gene TRBJ2-2, with 7 bases that match TRBD2. J gave up 4 bases and V 1 base, and 4 bases lay outside the gene matches. Germline V gene sequence: CDR1 SGHDT, CDR2 YYEEEE. The CDR3 sequence is 15 residues long. The CDR3 DNA reads as TGTGCCAGCAGCTTGAGTGGGAGGGTCACCGGGGAGCTGTTTTTT. This gives the protein CASSLSGRVTGELFF.

The chain joins TRBV20-1 to TRBJ2-3; 8 nucleotides match TRBD2. Germline CDR1 is DFQATT and CDR2 is SNEGSKA (reference sequence). The junction had 3 bases not matched to a gene; V was cut back by 3 bases and J by 1 base. The CDR3 runs 14 residues. The CDR3 here is CSASRGGGTDTQYF. CDR3 nucleotide sequence: TGCAGTGCTAGCCGGGGGGGAGGCACAGATACGCAGTATTTT.

This CDR3 reads CASSAWTASGANVLTF. DNA of the CDR3: TGTGCCAGCAGTGCCTGGACAGCCTCTGGGGCCAACGTCCTGACTTTC. V is TRBV2 and J is TRBJ2-6, with D perhaps TRBD1 (6 bases). Trimming shortened V by 4 bases and J by 0 bases, and 10 bases separated the two germline ends. This CDR3 is 16 amino acids long. CDR1 is SNHLY, CDR2 FYNNEI, per germline.

The gene calls are TRBV21-1 and TRBJ2-3; the D call in the table, TRBD1, was not verified against the DNA. TRBV21-1 has pseudogene status. The CDR3 sequence is 13 residues long. CDR3 loop: CASSPRGVDTQYF. The CDR3 nucleotides are TGTGCCAGCAGCCCCCGGGGGGTAGATACGCAGTATTTT.

This chain joins TRBV5-6 and TRBJ2-7; D unclear. The length of the CDR3 is 14 residues. Germline-derived CDR1 and CDR2 are SGHDT and YYEEEE. Trimming stripped 1 base from V and 2 bases from J, with 10 bases between. The CDR3 DNA reads as TGTGCCAGCAGCTTGTGGCAACTCACCTACGAGCAGTACGTC. It yields the protein CASSLWQLTYEQYV.

This clonotype was observed a few times. The CDR3 bases are TGTGCCAGCAGTTTTGGGGAGGGGGAGACCCAGTACTTC. This translates into CASSFGEGETQYF. The chain couples TRBV12-3 or TRBV12-4 to TRBJ2-5; TRBD2 matches 7 bases. This CDR3 contains 13 residues. Losses at the gene ends were 3 bases for V and 5 bases for J; bases not matched to a gene: 3.

This clonotype has at least ten counts. The chain is built from TRBV7-2 and TRBJ2-7, with D unclear. The CDR3 runs 11 residues. V was shortened by 4 bases and J by 3 bases, with 4 bases between the two germline ends. The germline V gene encodes CDR1 SGHTA and CDR2 FQGNSA. For the CDR3, the DNA is TGTGCCAGCAGCTACTACTACGAGCAGTACTTC. It encodes CASSYYYEQYF. Looking up the rest from reference TRBV7-2 and TRBJ2-7 gives the full variable domain: GAGVSQSPSNKVTEKGKDVELRCDPISGHTALYWYRQSLGQGLEFLIYFQGNSAPDKSGLPSDRFSAERTGGSVSTLTIQRTQQEDSAVYLCASSYYYEQYFGPGTRLTVT.

This sequence joins TRBV11-2 and TRBJ2-3; TRBD2 aligns across 11 bases. The CDR3 has 19 amino acids. The germline CDR1 and CDR2 sequences are SGHAT and FQNNGV. The trim removed 0 bases at V and 2 bases at J, leaving 10 bases unmatched. CDR3 sequence (DNA): TGTGCCAGCAGCTTAGATCGATTGGGACTAGCGGATTTCACAGATACGCAGTATTTT. This translates into CASSLDRLGLADFTDTQYF.

This chain connects TRBV4-3 to TRBJ1-1; unclear D gene. This CDR3 is built from 14 residues. CDR1 and CDR2 from the germline V gene are LGHNA and YSLEER. The germline V and J ends were trimmed by 7 bases and 3 bases, with 15 bases remaining between them. The CDR3 spells CASTRDRADTEAFF. In nucleotides, the CDR3 is TGCGCCAGCACCCGAGATAGAGCGGACACTGAAGCTTTCTTT.

This clonotype was seen more than once but under ten times. The rearrangement uses TRBV27 and TRBJ2-7; possible D gene TRBD1, 5 bases. This CDR3 comprises 14 residues. V was trimmed by 6 bases and J by 2 bases, leaving 14 bases between them. Germline CDR1 is MNHEY and CDR2 is SMNVEV (reference sequence). The CDR3 loop reads CASRSLGVAYEQYF. CDR3 DNA: TGTGCCAGCAGAAGTCTAGGGGTAGCCTACGAGCAGTACTTC.

The V and J genes are TRBV5-1 and TRBJ2-1; D is uncertain. V was shortened by 1 base and J by 8 bases, with 13 bases between the two germline ends. This CDR3 spans 14 amino acids. The germline gives CDR1 SGHRS, CDR2 YFSETQ. The CDR3 DNA reads TGCGCCAGCAGCTTGCTGTCTATGAGCGATGAGCAGTTCTTC. It is translated as CASSLLSMSDEQFF.

This rearrangement joins TRBV29-1 to TRBJ2-2; weak D call: TRBD1 (6 bases). V was cut by 6 bases and J by 5 bases, with 7 bases left in between. This CDR3 has 11 residues. CDR1 SQVTM and CDR2 ANQGSEA come from the germline V gene. The CDR3 here is CSVTGTGELFF. The CDR3 DNA sequence: TGCAGCGTAACAGGGACCGGGGAGCTGTTTTTT.

The chain carries TRBV5-1 and TRBJ2-5; D may correspond to TRBD1 or TRBD2 (5 bases each). CDR1 and CDR2 (germline): SGHRS, YFSETQ. The CDR3 sequence is 15 residues long. V dropped 6 bases and J dropped 2 bases, with 17 bases sitting between them. This CDR3 reads CASTRGQGQQETQYF. The DNA of the CDR3 is TGCGCCAGCACCCGAGGGCAGGGCCAGCAAGAGACCCAGTACTTC.

This clonotype was recorded a few times. The CDR3 sequence: CASSASGTYNEQFF. The CDR3 region has the DNA TGTGCCAGCAGTGCTAGCGGGACCTACAATGAGCAGTTCTTC. The rearrangement joins TRBV12-3 or TRBV12-4 to TRBJ2-1, with 9 bases fitting TRBD2. Trimming took 5 bases from V and 2 from J; bases not matched to a gene: 1. This CDR3 is 14 amino acids long.